These 30 T cell receptor beta chains came from one sample sequenced in a study of T cell clonality in common variable immunodeficiency. Findings and limits, study-wide: Common variable immunodeficiency TCR beta sequences reportedly had fewer deletions and N-nucleotide insertions.

Using immunoSEQ multiplex PCR, the repertoire was profiled, and TCRdb retains in-frame clones only, with some absent. In total the sample includes roughly 34,000 clones, none of them seen once. These TCRs are of unknown antigen specificity. The sample consisted of peripheral blood mononuclear cells. Receptors were obtained from a human donor with common variable immunodeficiency.

This clone has a handful of counts. CDR3 bases read: TGTGCCAGCAGCCTTAGACAGGGACAGCCC. Amino acids: CASSLRQGQP. The CDR3 in full is CASSLRQGQPQHF. J is TRBJ1-5 and V is TRBV6-2 or TRBV6-3; 7 nucleotides match TRBD1. The read halts 3 residues ahead of the CDR3 end, with the missing end drawn from the germline J gene. CDR1 MNHEY and CDR2 SVGEGT come from the germline V gene. V shed 6 bases and J 7 bases; nucleotides not matched to a gene: 6. The CDR3 has 13 residues.

Turning to this clone: The CDR3 goes on 3 residues after the read ends, and that part is filled in from the germline J gene. The chain has TRBV7-2 and TRBJ2-2, with TRBD1 matching 8 bases. Germline CDR1 is SGHTA and CDR2 is FQGNSA. V was pared by 2 bases and J by 4 bases, with 3 bases of the junction left unmatched. The CDR3 spans 15 residues. This chain's CDR3 is CASSLQGAVTGELFF. The covered CDR3 bases are TGTGCCAGCAGCTTACAGGGGGCGGTCACCGGGGAG.

This clone was picked up many times. The read halts 3 residues ahead of the CDR3 end, with the missing end drawn from the germline J gene. This sequence joins TRBV19 and TRBJ2-2; the match to TRBD2 covers 11 bases. The J segment lost 7 bases and the V segment lost 8 bases, leaving 15 bases of the junction unmatched. From germline, CDR1 is LNHDA and CDR2 SQIVND (reference sequence). The CDR3 consists of 17 residues. The covered CDR3 bases are TGTGCCAGTCGAAGTTCTACTAGCGGGAGAACGGTCGGGGAG. It specifies CASRSSTSGRTVGE. In full, the CDR3 reads CASRSSTSGRTVGELFF.

Comment on this clone: The read gets to within 3 residues of the CDR3 end, and the germline J gene fills in the rest. The chain couples TRBV30 to TRBJ1-1, with D possibly matching TRBD1 (6 bases). Per germline, CDR1 GTSNPN and CDR2 SVGIG (reference sequence). The V and J ends lost 4 bases and 0 bases respectively, with 9 bases between them. The CDR3 totals 13 residues. The chain's CDR3 is CAWTGELNTEAFF. The sequenced CDR3 bases are TGTGCCTGGACAGGGGAGTTGAACACTGAA.

A note on this clone: With the read ending 3 residues before the CDR3 end, the germline J gene is used to fill in that end. This rearrangement joins TRBV7-9 to TRBJ2-1; D is uncertain. The CDR3 extends over 15 amino acids. Per the germline V gene, CDR1 is SEHNR and CDR2 is FQNEAQ (reference sequence). V shed 2 bases and J shed 8 bases, with 16 bases lying between them. CDR3 DNA (partial): TGTGCCAGCAGCTTAAACCCCCTGAGTGCGGATGAG. Encoded protein: CASSLNPLSADE. The full CDR3 is CASSLNPLSADEQFF.

In its sample, this clone was seen many times. Read sequence stops 3 residues before the CDR3 end, and the germline J gene provides the missing end. The rearrangement links TRBV7-3 to TRBJ2-5, with D perhaps being TRBD1 or TRBD2 (5 bases each). Germline CDR1 SGHTA, CDR2 FQGTGA. The CDR3 has 16 amino acids. Trimming took off 1 base at V and 2 bases at J, with 14 bases between the two ends. The CDR3 is CASSLNGRGVQETQYF. The sequenced part of the CDR3 DNA is TGTGCCAGCAGCTTAAATGGTAGAGGGGTTCAAGAGACC.

This clone was recorded a few times. The read comes to an end 3 residues before the CDR3 does, leaving the germline J gene to fill in the end. This chain connects TRBV6-2 or TRBV6-3 to TRBJ2-1, with TRBD2 matching 15 bases. Per germline, CDR1 MNHEY and CDR2 SVGEGT. J lost 8 bases, V lost 4 bases, and 3 bases had no gene match. The CDR3 extends over 15 amino acids. CDR3 amino acids: CASSLGLAGGYEQFF. Partial CDR3 DNA: TGTGCCAGCAGTTTAGGACTAGCGGGAGGGTATGAG.

This clone has ten or more counts. The CDR3 end is not reached by the read, which stops 3 residues before it; the germline J gene fills it in. The chain combines TRBV24-1 with TRBJ2-2, with 12 positions matching TRBD2. Trimming removed 3 bases from V and 8 bases from J; junction bases left unmatched: 6. CDR1 is KGHDR and CDR2 is SFDVKD in the germline V gene. This CDR3 is built from 16 residues. This CDR3 is CATSDQGLAGTGELFF. Partial CDR3 DNA: TGTGCCACCAGTGATCAAGGACTAGCGGGGACGGGGGAG.

This clone showed up many times. The read ends 3 residues before the CDR3 terminus; that terminus is restored from the germline J gene. V is TRBV11-2 and J is TRBJ1-4, with 7 nucleotides matching TRBD1. CDR1 SGHAT and CDR2 FQNNGV come from the germline V gene. CDR3 size: 14 residues. With V trimmed by 3 bases and J by 3 bases, 1 base remained unmatched. The CDR3 is CASSFGTANEKLFF. CDR3 DNA, as far as it was read: TGTGCCAGCAGCTTCGGGACAGCTAATGAAAAA.

This clone was seen ten or more times. Read coverage stops 3 residues before the CDR3 terminus; the germline J gene supplies the remainder. The J gene is TRBJ2-7, the V gene TRBV29-1, with 10 bases that match TRBD2. The ends lost 0 bases at V and 5 bases at J; junction bases unmatched: 10. Germline assignment: CDR1 SQVTM and CDR2 ANQGSEA. The CDR3 extends over 16 amino acids. Partial CDR3 DNA: TGCAGCGTTGAAGAAACCAGCGGGAGGGCGGTCGACGAG. Residues: CSVEETSGRAVDE. The entire CDR3 protein reads CSVEETSGRAVDEQYF.

This clone appeared a few times. The observed sequence ends 3 residues before the CDR3 terminus, with the missing tail filled in from the germline J gene. V gene TRBV7-9 combines with J gene TRBJ1-5, with D perhaps matching TRBD1 (6 bases). This CDR3 is built from 13 residues. CDR1 is SEHNR, CDR2 FQNEAQ, per germline (reference sequence). V was shortened by 3 bases and J by 6 bases, with 9 bases between the two germline ends. CDR3 region: CASSLGGGQPQHF. The sequenced CDR3 bases are TGTGCCAGCAGCTTGGGAGGGGGTCAGCCC.

In this sample, this clone turned up a few times. The part of the CDR3 DNA that was read is TGTGCCAGCAGTCGAACAGGGAGTGGAAACACC. It specifies CASSRTGSGNT. The whole CDR3 sequence reads CASSRTGSGNTIYF. The chain carries TRBV7-9 and TRBJ1-3; a weak D match, TRBD1 (6 bases). The read terminates 3 residues before the CDR3 end, so the remaining end is supplied by the germline J gene. CDR3 length equals 14 residues. Germline CDR1 is SEHNR and CDR2 is FQNEAQ (reference sequence). Trimming left V 6 bases short and J 3 bases short, with 12 bases between.

The sample holds a few counts of this clone. From the germline J gene comes the end of the CDR3, since the read stops 3 residues before it. The chain joins TRBV2 to TRBJ1-1; D perhaps matches TRBD1 (5 bases). Looked up from germline, CDR1 is SNHLY and CDR2 is FYNNEI. V lost 7 bases to trimming and J lost 4 bases, with 13 bases between them. The CDR3 sequence is 13 residues long. The CDR3 sequence: CASTQGFGTEAFF. CDR3 bases read: TGTGCCAGCACGCAGGGCTTTGGCACTGAA.

Comments on this clone: The read comes to an end 3 residues before the CDR3 does, leaving the germline J gene to fill in the end. V and J are TRBV11-2 and TRBJ2-5, with D possibly matching TRBD1 (6 bases). Germline CDR1 SGHAT, CDR2 FQNNGV. CDR3 length: 15 residues. V was clipped by 5 bases and J by 2 bases, with 15 bases between them. The CDR3 region is CASSPTPDRQETQYF. The CDR3 bases that were read are TGTGCCAGCAGCCCAACCCCGGACAGACAAGAGACC.

Details on this clone: The CDR3 goes on 3 residues after the read ends, and that part is filled in from the germline J gene. J is TRBJ1-2 and V is TRBV20-1, with a tentative D call TRBD1 (6 bases). Trimming left V 4 bases short and J 6 bases short, with 21 bases between. CDR1 is DFQATT and CDR2 is SNEGSKA in the germline V gene (reference sequence). The CDR3 covers 15 residues. The sequenced part of the CDR3 DNA is TGCAGTGCTACCCTCGGGGGGCGCGTTTTGGATGGC. Translation: CSATLGGRVLDG. The CDR3 reads in full as CSATLGGRVLDGYTF.

This clone was detected only a few times. CDR3 bases read: TGTGCCAGTAGTCACAGAGATGGC. This sequence encodes CASSHRDG. In full, the CDR3 is CASSHRDGYTF. The chain couples TRBV19 to TRBJ1-2; D remains ambiguous. Read coverage stops 3 residues before the CDR3 terminus; the germline J gene supplies the remainder. V shed 5 bases and J shed 6 bases, with 7 bases lying between them. Germline V gives CDR1 LNHDA, CDR2 SQIVND (reference sequence). The length of the CDR3 is 11 residues.

This clone has at least ten counts. The DNA ends 3 residues before the CDR3 does, and the rest of the CDR3 is filled in from the germline J gene. The chain links TRBV6-2 or TRBV6-3 to TRBJ1-2; TRBD1 matches 9 bases. Per germline, CDR1 MNHEY and CDR2 SVGEGT. Trimming removed 6 bases from V and 4 bases from J; junction bases left unmatched: 3. This CDR3 is 13 amino acids long. The CDR3 sequence: CASRRQGGYGYTF. CDR3 bases read: TGTGCCAGCAGACGACAGGGGGGCTATGGC.

On this clone itself: The read falls 3 residues short of the CDR3 end, and the missing part is taken from the germline J gene. The chain carries TRBV19 and TRBJ2-5; TRBD1 agrees at 7 bases. Germline V gene lookup returns CDR1 LNHDA and CDR2 SQIVND (reference sequence). Trimming at V came to 4 bases and at J to 4 bases, leaving 9 bases not matched to a gene. CDR3 length equals 15 residues. CDR3 DNA, as far as it was read: TGTGCCAGTAGTACCGAACAGGGGTCGGTAGAGACC. As protein: CASSTEQGSVET. The whole CDR3 sequence reads CASSTEQGSVETQYF.

This clone was recorded a few times. The missing CDR3 end, 3 residues past where the read stops, is filled in from the germline J gene. This chain connects TRBV19 to TRBJ2-1, with 10 bases matching TRBD2. The junction had 11 bases not matched to a gene; V was cut back by 4 bases and J by 8 bases. This CDR3 contains 16 residues. CDR1 and CDR2 (germline): LNHDA, SQIVND (reference sequence). The sequenced part of the CDR3 DNA is TGTGCCAGTAGTAAAGGGGGGACTAGCGTTTTTCATGAG. Translating gives CASSKGGTSVFHE. The CDR3 in full is CASSKGGTSVFHEQFF.

This clone was observed many times. Incomplete CDR3 DNA: TGTGCCAGCTCAGTAGGGGTCTTGCAAGAGACC. Amino acid sequence: CASSVGVLQET. The full CDR3 protein reads CASSVGVLQETQYF. V usage is TRBV18 and J usage is TRBJ2-5; D is perhaps TRBD1 (5 bases). The read comes to an end 3 residues before the CDR3 does, leaving the germline J gene to fill in the end. CDR1 and CDR2 from the germline V gene are KGHSH and LQKENI. This CDR3 is built from 14 residues. Trimming removed 5 bases from V and 2 bases from J, with 12 bases in between.

This clone was seen at least ten times. The DNA ends 3 residues before the CDR3 does, and the rest of the CDR3 is filled in from the germline J gene. The rearrangement joins TRBV4-2 to TRBJ2-4; 10 positions match TRBD2. Germline CDR1 is LGHNA and CDR2 is YNFKEQ. The CDR3 is 17 residues long. The trim removed 4 bases at V and 0 bases at J, leaving 6 bases unmatched. The DNA read from the CDR3 is TGTGCCAGCAGCCCCGAGACTAGCGGGCTAGCCAAAAACATT. Its translation: CASSPETSGLAKNI. The whole CDR3 is CASSPETSGLAKNIQYF.

This clone occurred a few times. The covered CDR3 bases are TGTGCCAGCAGCTTAGACCTGGGGGCTAGCTACGAG. Protein sequence: CASSLDLGASYE. The CDR3 reads in full as CASSLDLGASYEQYF. This rearrangement joins TRBV7-9 to TRBJ2-7; D is perhaps TRBD1 (6 bases). Sequencing ends 3 residues short of the CDR3 end; the germline J gene provides the rest. The germline V gene has CDR1 SEHNR and CDR2 FQNEAQ (reference sequence). This CDR3 has 15 residues. V lost 1 base and J lost 3, with 13 bases in between. Variable domain in full (rest from reference TRBV7-9 and TRBJ2-7): DTGVSQNPRHKITKRGQNVTFRCDPISEHNRLYWYRQTLGQGPEFLTYFQNEAQLEKSRLLSDRFSAERPKGSFSTLEIQRTEQGDSAMYLCASSLDLGASYEQYFGPGTRLTVT.

This clone was recorded many times. CDR3 amino acids: CASSLGGGGNQPQHF. CDR3 DNA (partial): TGTGCCAGCAGCTTAGGGGGCGGGGGCAATCAGCCC. The chain couples TRBV13 to TRBJ1-5; no clear D gene. Coverage ceases 3 residues before the CDR3 finishes, and the germline J gene fills in the end. The germline V gene encodes CDR1 PRHDT and CDR2 FYEKMQ (reference sequence). CDR3 length: 15 residues. V dropped 0 bases and J dropped 2 bases, with 8 bases sitting between them.

This clone was found many times. The CDR3 goes on 3 residues after the read ends, and that part is filled in from the germline J gene. The chain couples TRBV3-1 (or the pseudogene TRBV3-2) to TRBJ2-2; TRBD2 aligns across 10 bases. CDR3 length: 17 amino acids. J lost 6 bases, V lost 1 base, and 8 bases had no gene match. Germline CDR1 is LGHDT and CDR2 is YNNKEL (reference sequence). The part of the CDR3 DNA that was read is TGTGCCAGCAGCCAAGTCGGAGCGGGAGGGCGCCCCGGGGAG. Residues: CASSQVGAGGRPGE. From start to end, the CDR3 is CASSQVGAGGRPGELFF.

There are many counts of this clone. From the germline J gene comes the end of the CDR3, since the read stops 3 residues before it. V gene TRBV6-2 or TRBV6-3 combines with J gene TRBJ2-3, with a weak D call TRBD2 (5 bases). V lost 6 bases to trimming and J lost 6 bases, with 16 bases between them. Germline CDR1 reads MNHEY; CDR2 reads SVGEGT. The CDR3 spans 14 residues. The CDR3 DNA, read in part, is TGTGCCAGCAGGGGTAGCGCCTGGGTTGATACG. It yields the protein CASRGSAWVDT. The CDR3 reads in full as CASRGSAWVDTQYF.

This clone was counted many times. The CDR3 goes on 3 residues after the read ends, and that part is filled in from the germline J gene. V and J are TRBV3-1 (or the pseudogene TRBV3-2) and TRBJ2-7; D remains ambiguous. Trimming shortened V by 4 bases and J by 2 bases, and 6 bases separated the two germline ends. CDR1 is LGHDT, CDR2 YNNKEL, per germline (reference sequence). This CDR3 contains 12 residues. This CDR3 reads CASSPNPYEQYF. The CDR3 bases that were read are TGTGCCAGCAGCCCTAATCCCTACGAG.

As to this clone: With the read ending 3 residues before the CDR3 end, the germline J gene is used to fill in that end. The V gene is TRBV6-2 or TRBV6-3, the J gene TRBJ2-5; no firm D call. This CDR3 has 16 residues. CDR1 and CDR2 from the germline V gene are MNHEY and SVGEGT. With 6 bases removed from V and 3 bases from J, the gap between germline ends came to 20 bases. The chain's CDR3 is CASSSITVGREETQYF. CDR3 bases read: TGTGCCAGCAGCTCCATAACAGTGGGCCGTGAAGAGACC.

In regard to this clone: The DNA ends 3 residues before the CDR3 does, and the rest of the CDR3 is filled in from the germline J gene. The V and J genes are TRBV19 and TRBJ1-1, with TRBD1 as a possible D gene (5 bases). This CDR3 is 13 amino acids long. Germline V gene lookup returns CDR1 LNHDA and CDR2 SQIVND (reference sequence). The ends were cut back, 6 bases at V and 1 base at J, with 9 bases in the middle. The CDR3 sequence is CASRRGRNTEAFF. The CDR3 bases that were read are TGTGCCAGTAGGAGGGGAAGGAACACTGAA.

The part of the CDR3 DNA that was read is TGTGCCAGCAGTGGAGGAGGGCAAGGTCAGCCC. Protein sequence: CASSGGGQGQP. In full, the CDR3 is CASSGGGQGQPQHF. The chain has TRBV6-2 or TRBV6-3 and TRBJ1-5, with D unclear. Read sequence stops 3 residues before the CDR3 end, and the germline J gene provides the missing end. CDR3 size: 14 residues. V was shortened by 5 bases and J by 6 bases, with 14 bases between the two germline ends. Germline CDR1 MNHEY, CDR2 SVGEGT.

Only a few counts were recorded for this clone. The sequence runs out 3 residues before the end of the CDR3; the remainder is reconstructed from the germline J gene. This chain connects TRBV11-2 to TRBJ2-1; tentatively, D is TRBD2 (6 bases). CDR1 and CDR2 from the germline V gene are SGHAT and FQNNGV. V lost 2 bases to trimming and J lost 5 bases, with 13 bases between them. The CDR3 spans 15 residues. The covered CDR3 bases are TGTGCCAGCAGCTTACTCGGGACTGGCAACAATGAG. Its translation is CASSLLGTGNNE. The CDR3 in full is CASSLLGTGNNEQFF.